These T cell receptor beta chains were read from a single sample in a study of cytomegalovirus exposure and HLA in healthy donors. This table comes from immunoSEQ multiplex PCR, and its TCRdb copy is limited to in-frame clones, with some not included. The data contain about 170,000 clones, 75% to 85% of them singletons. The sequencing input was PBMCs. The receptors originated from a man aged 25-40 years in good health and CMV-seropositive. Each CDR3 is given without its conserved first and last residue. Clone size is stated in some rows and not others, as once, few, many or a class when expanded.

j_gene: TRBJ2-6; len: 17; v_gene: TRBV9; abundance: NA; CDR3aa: ASSPSGAGGISGANVLT
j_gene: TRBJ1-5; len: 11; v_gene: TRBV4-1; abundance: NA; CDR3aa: ASSRTGNQPQH
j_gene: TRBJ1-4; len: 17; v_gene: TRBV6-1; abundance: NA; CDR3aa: ASSEAPGGGGSTNEKLF
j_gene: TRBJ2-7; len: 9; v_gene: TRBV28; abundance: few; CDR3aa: ASSFLYEQY
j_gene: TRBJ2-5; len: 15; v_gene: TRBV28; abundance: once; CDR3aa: ASRIRGTSGSRETQY
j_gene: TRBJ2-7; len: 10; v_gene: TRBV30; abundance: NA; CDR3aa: ASRDRAHEQY
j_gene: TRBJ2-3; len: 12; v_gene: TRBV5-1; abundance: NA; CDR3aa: ASSRDLYTDTQY
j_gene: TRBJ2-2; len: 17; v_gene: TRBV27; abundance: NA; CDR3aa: ASSADRDSLSVATGELF
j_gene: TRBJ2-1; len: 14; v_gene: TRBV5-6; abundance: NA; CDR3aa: ASSLATSGRNNEQF
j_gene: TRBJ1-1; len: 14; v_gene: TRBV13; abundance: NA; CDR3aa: ASSTDRGQRNTEAF
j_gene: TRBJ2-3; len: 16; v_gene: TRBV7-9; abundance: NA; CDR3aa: ASSLRRGQGAAADTQY
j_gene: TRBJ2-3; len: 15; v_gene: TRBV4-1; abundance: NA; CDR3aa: ASSQGPSGSGVDTQY
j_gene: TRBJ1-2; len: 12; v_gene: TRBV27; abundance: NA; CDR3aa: ASSLSGPGHGYT
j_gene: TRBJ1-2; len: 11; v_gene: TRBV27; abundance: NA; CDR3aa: ASSYRGYYGYT
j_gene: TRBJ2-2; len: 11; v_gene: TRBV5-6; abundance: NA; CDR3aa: ASSPREIGELF
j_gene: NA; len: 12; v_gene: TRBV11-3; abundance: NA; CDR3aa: ASSLVHSSYEQY
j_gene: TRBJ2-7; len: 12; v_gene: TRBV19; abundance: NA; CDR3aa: ASSARQSSYEQY
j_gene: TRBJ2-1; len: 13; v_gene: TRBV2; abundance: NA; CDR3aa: ASRGGESSYNEQF
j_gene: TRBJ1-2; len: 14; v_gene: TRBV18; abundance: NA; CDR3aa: ASSPEAVRTNYGYT
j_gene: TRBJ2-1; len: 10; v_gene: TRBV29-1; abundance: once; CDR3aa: SVGQGLDEQF
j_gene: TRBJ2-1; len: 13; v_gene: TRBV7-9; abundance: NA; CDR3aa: ASSSPGLNYNEQF